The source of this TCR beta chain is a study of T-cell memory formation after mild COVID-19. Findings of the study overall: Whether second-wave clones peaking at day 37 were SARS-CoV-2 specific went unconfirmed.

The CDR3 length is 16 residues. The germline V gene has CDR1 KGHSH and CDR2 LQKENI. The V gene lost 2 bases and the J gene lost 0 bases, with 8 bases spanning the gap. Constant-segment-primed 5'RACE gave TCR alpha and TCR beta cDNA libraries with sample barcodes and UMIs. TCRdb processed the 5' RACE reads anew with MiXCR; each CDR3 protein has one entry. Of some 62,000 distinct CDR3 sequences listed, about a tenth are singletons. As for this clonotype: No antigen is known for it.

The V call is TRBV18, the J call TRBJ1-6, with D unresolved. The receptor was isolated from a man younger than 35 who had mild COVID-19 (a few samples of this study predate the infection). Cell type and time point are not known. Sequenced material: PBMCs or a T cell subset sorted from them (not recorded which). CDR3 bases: TGTGCCAGCTCACCATCGGGGAGCTCCTATAATTCACCCCTCCACTTT. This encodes CASSPSGSSYNSPLHF.